This entry lists 32 T cell receptor beta chains sequenced from one sample in a study of neurological immune-mediated disorders. TCRdb used MiXCR to reprocess the 5' RACE reads, holding one entry per CDR3 protein. Of roughly 32,000 distinct CDR3 sequences in the sample, over 12% are singletons; the top ten hold 27%. The sample taken for sequencing was PBMCs. These receptors originate from a man in his 70s in good health.

At least ten counts were recorded for this clonotype. The rearrangement uses TRBV9 and TRBJ2-2; 7 bases are a match to TRBD1. This CDR3 has 15 residues. Germline V gene lookup returns CDR1 SGDLS and CDR2 YYNGEE. Germline trimming cut 4 bases from V and 7 bases from J; bases unmatched to any gene: 10. CDR3 sequence reads: CASSPPGQQGGELFF. As DNA, the CDR3 is TGTGCCAGCAGCCCTCCGGGACAGCAAGGCGGGGAGCTGTTTTTT.

This clonotype has at least ten counts. V usage is TRBV7-2 and J usage is TRBJ1-1; D perhaps matches TRBD1 (5 bases). Germline CDR1 reads SGHTA; CDR2 reads FQGNSA. V was shortened by 3 bases and J by 0 bases, with 8 bases between the two germline ends. The CDR3 has 14 residues. CDR3 nucleotide sequence: TGTGCCAGCAGCTTTGGACATATGAACACTGAAGCTTTCTTT. Its protein is CASSFGHMNTEAFF.

V gene TRBV6-2 or TRBV6-3 combines with J gene TRBJ2-1; 13 bases match TRBD2. The trim removed 5 bases at V and 12 bases at J, leaving 10 bases unmatched. The germline CDR1 and CDR2 sequences are MNHEY and SVGEGT. The CDR3 extends over 15 amino acids. Here the CDR3 DNA reads TGTGCCAGCAGTGACCCGGGACTAGCGGGAACTGGGCAGTTCTTC. This translates into CASSDPGLAGTGQFF.

This clonotype was counted many times. The chain combines TRBV12-3 or TRBV12-4 with TRBJ2-2, with 8 bases fitting TRBD2. V was clipped by 3 bases and J by 6 bases; unmatched bases: 12. The CDR3 spans 17 residues. Here the CDR3 reads CASSLSGGLSGAGELFF. The DNA for the CDR3 is TGTGCCAGCAGTTTGTCGGGGGGGCTGTCTGGTGCCGGGGAGCTGTTTTTT.

This clonotype is judged medium-sized (0.01 to 0.1%). V and J are TRBV12-3 or TRBV12-4 and TRBJ2-1, with 10 positions matching TRBD1. Trimming took 1 base from V and 3 from J; bases not matched to a gene: 3. This CDR3 comprises 16 residues. CDR3 in DNA: TGTGCCAGCAGTTTAGGCCGGGACAGGGGCTACAATGAGCAGTTCTTC. Translating it yields CASSLGRDRGYNEQFF.

This clonotype was seen ten or more times. The chain employs TRBV6-5 and TRBJ2-1; no clear D. The length of the CDR3 is 14 residues. Germline loops: CDR1 MNHEY, CDR2 SVGAGI. The V end was cut by 0 bases, the J end by 7 bases, with 10 bases between. As DNA, the CDR3 is TGTGCCAGCAGTTACTCGATAGGGCGGAATGAGCAGTTCTTC. The encoded protein is CASSYSIGRNEQFF.

This clonotype was recorded many times. V and J are TRBV12-3 or TRBV12-4 and TRBJ1-5; the D is unclear. The CDR3 extends over 15 amino acids. Between the trimmed V and J ends, which lost 1 base and 5 bases, there was a span of 12 bases. The CDR3 DNA follows: TGTGCCAGCAGTTTAGAGGGATCCAGAGATCAGCCCCAGCATTTT. Protein product: CASSLEGSRDQPQHF.

This clonotype has at least ten counts. The chain is built from TRBV24-1 and TRBJ2-2; tentative D call: TRBD1 (5 bases). Germline V CDR1 and CDR2: KGHDR, SFDVKD. CDR3 length: 15 residues. V was pared by 0 bases and J by 3 bases, with 7 bases between. Here the CDR3 reads CATSDLDRDTGELFF. CDR3 DNA: TGTGCCACCAGTGATTTGGACAGAGACACCGGGGAGCTGTTTTTT.

This clonotype was seen just once. The CDR3, as DNA: TGCAGTGCACCGCGGTGGGTGGCGAGCTACGAGCAGTACTTC. Protein sequence: CSAPRWVASYEQYF. The chain carries TRBV20-1 and TRBJ2-7; D unclear. Trimming shortened V by 6 bases and J by 3 bases, and 18 bases separated the two germline ends. The CDR3 contains 14 residues. Germline V gene data show CDR1 as DFQATT and CDR2 as SNEGSKA (reference sequence).

Remarks on this clonotype: Possible read error: a much larger clone is one base away. The J gene is TRBJ2-3, the V gene TRBV24-1, with 7 bases matching TRBD2. The CDR3 spans 16 residues. CDR1 and CDR2 from the germline V gene are KGHDR and SFDVKD. With V trimmed by 1 base and J by 4 bases, 7 bases remained unmatched. As DNA, the CDR3 is TGTGCCACCAGTGATTTTAGTGAAGCGGGGTCAGATACGCAGTATTTT. Protein sequence: CATSDFSEAGSDTQYF.

This clonotype has a count of ten or more. The chain links TRBV3-1 to TRBJ1-1; a possible D gene is TRBD1 (6 bases). Germline V lookup: CDR1 LGHDT, CDR2 YNNKEL (reference sequence). The CDR3 is 14 amino acids. Trimming left V 1 base short and J 4 bases short, with 10 bases between. The CDR3 spells CASSQVQTGTEAFF. The CDR3 DNA reads as TGTGCCAGCAGCCAAGTTCAGACAGGCACTGAAGCTTTCTTT.

Ten or more counts support this clonotype. The J gene is TRBJ2-1, the V gene TRBV28, with TRBD1 identical over 9 bases. Germline V gene data show CDR1 as MDHEN and CDR2 as SYDVKM. The CDR3 loop spans 13 amino acids. V lost 6 bases, J lost 7 bases, and 4 bases stayed unmatched. This CDR3 is CASRIGTGNEQFF. Written as DNA, the CDR3 is TGTGCCAGCAGAATCGGGACAGGGAATGAGCAGTTCTTC.

There are many counts of this clonotype. The genes are TRBV5-1 and TRBJ2-7; 10 bases agree with TRBD1. Losses at the gene ends were 2 bases for V and 2 bases for J; bases not matched to a gene: 4. This CDR3 spans 15 amino acids. Germline lookup yields CDR1 SGHRS and CDR2 YFSETQ. The CDR3 nucleotides read TGCGCCAGCAGCTTTGAAGGGACAGGGGCCTACGAGCAGTACTTC. It specifies CASSFEGTGAYEQYF.

This clonotype has a count of ten or more. The chain joins TRBV24-1 to TRBJ1-5; no clear D gene. Trimming removed 9 bases at V and 5 bases at J, with 16 bases between. The CDR3 covers 14 residues. The germline V gene has CDR1 KGHDR and CDR2 SFDVKD. This CDR3 is CATETPGGYQPQHF. DNA for the CDR3: TGTGCCACCGAGACTCCGGGTGGGTATCAGCCCCAGCATTTT.

This clonotype has a count of ten or more. The chain employs TRBV2 and TRBJ1-5; D is possibly TRBD1 (6 bases). Deletions cut 8 bases from V and 6 bases from J, with 14 bases between. Germline V gene data show CDR1 as SNHLY and CDR2 as FYNNEI. The CDR3 is 13 amino acids. The CDR3 loop is CASSPGGGQPQHF. CDR3 in DNA: TGTGCCAGCTCCCCCGGGGGCGGTCAGCCCCAGCATTTT.

At least ten counts were recorded for this clonotype. This rearrangement joins TRBV14 to TRBJ2-2; 9 bases agree with TRBD1. CDR3 length equals 17 residues. J gave up 4 bases and V 1 base, and 7 bases lay outside the gene matches. Germline V CDR1 and CDR2: SGHDN, FVKESK. The DNA for the CDR3 is TGTGCCAGCAGCCAAGCGCCGGGACAGGGTCCCACCGGGGAGCTGTTTTTT. It encodes CASSQAPGQGPTGELFF.

This clonotype appeared many times. The chain uses TRBV20-1 and TRBJ2-7, with a weak D call TRBD2 (6 bases). The CDR3 spans 13 residues. Per germline, CDR1 DFQATT and CDR2 SNEGSKA (reference sequence). V was trimmed by 2 bases and J by 0 bases, leaving 8 bases between them. The CDR3 DNA sequence: TGCAGTGCTAGACCCGGGGGCTCCTACGAGCAGTACTTC. Translation: CSARPGGSYEQYF.

This clonotype was recorded a few times. V usage is TRBV3-1 and J usage is TRBJ2-3, with TRBD2 matching over 12 bases. Germline V gives CDR1 LGHDT, CDR2 YNNKEL (reference sequence). The V gene end was trimmed by 4 bases and the J gene end by 3 bases; junction bases not matched to a gene: 5. This CDR3 comprises 16 residues. Here the CDR3 reads CASSPRTSGATDTQYF. CDR3 in DNA: TGTGCCAGCAGCCCACGGACTAGCGGGGCTACAGATACGCAGTATTTT.

This clonotype was counted ten times or more. The rearrangement links TRBV29-1 to TRBJ2-7, with 7 bases fitting TRBD1. The germline gives CDR1 SQVTM, CDR2 ANQGSEA. This CDR3 is built from 12 residues. The chain's CDR3 is CRAKAGGYEQYF. As DNA, the CDR3 is TGCAGAGCGAAGGCAGGGGGCTACGAGCAGTACTTC.

This clonotype was observed a few times. The V and J genes are TRBV7-9 and TRBJ2-3; D may be TRBD2 (6 bases). The CDR3 is 13 amino acids. V lost 7 bases and J 2 bases, leaving 10 bases between the germline ends. CDR1 and CDR2 from the germline V gene are SEHNR and FQNEAQ (reference sequence). CDR3 in DNA: TGTGCCAGCACCGGGAGATTCACAGATACGCAGTATTTT. Translated: CASTGRFTDTQYF.

This clonotype showed up many times. V gene TRBV6-2 or TRBV6-3 combines with J gene TRBJ2-7, with TRBD1 matching 7 bases. Germline V CDR1 and CDR2: MNHEY, SVGEGT. The trim removed 7 bases at V and 1 base at J, leaving 10 bases unmatched. This CDR3 comprises 15 residues. CDR3 sequence: CASKDHQTGSYEQYF. DNA of the CDR3: TGTGCCAGCAAAGACCACCAGACAGGGTCCTACGAGCAGTACTTC.

This clonotype was seen only a few times. Possible read error: a much larger clone is one base away. The rearrangement uses TRBV5-6 and TRBJ2-1; D is undetermined. There are 15 residues in the CDR3. The germline gives CDR1 SGHDT, CDR2 YYEEEE. The CDR3 region is CASNLSPDSYNEQFF. The CDR3 DNA reads TGTGCCAGCAACTTGTCGCCAGATTCCTACAATGAGCAGTTCTTC.

This clonotype was counted many times. The chain uses TRBV20-1 and TRBJ2-7; D tentatively fits TRBD1 or TRBD2 (5 bases each). CDR1 is DFQATT and CDR2 is SNEGSKA in the germline V gene (reference sequence). The CDR3 is 12 residues long. Trimming pared 1 base from V and 12 bases from J, leaving 16 bases between. The CDR3 DNA reads TGCAGTGCTAGAGGAACGACGGGGCAGATGTACTTC. Amino acids: CSARGTTGQMYF.

This clonotype was counted at least ten times. The chain's CDR3 is CASSPHTNYGYTF. The CDR3 coding sequence is TGTGCCAGCAGCCCTCATACTAACTATGGCTACACCTTC. The chain links TRBV14 to TRBJ1-2, with D unresolved. Germline assignment: CDR1 SGHDN and CDR2 FVKESK. The V end was cut by 4 bases, the J end by 0 bases, with 6 bases between. The CDR3 runs 13 residues.

This clonotype was detected ten times or more. V usage is TRBV5-1 and J usage is TRBJ1-6; D perhaps matches TRBD1 (5 bases). V lost 0 bases and J lost 5, with 21 bases in between. Per germline, CDR1 SGHRS and CDR2 YFSETQ. The CDR3 is made up of 19 amino acids. CDR3 nucleotide sequence: TGCGCCAGCAGCTTGGTAGGCGATTTCGGGACTGATGATAATTCACCCCTCCACTTT. Translated: CASSLVGDFGTDDNSPLHF.

This clonotype was seen repeatedly, ten times or more. This chain links TRBV16 with TRBJ1-4; TRBD1 matches at 7 bases. Germline CDR1 and CDR2: KGHSY and FQNENV. CDR3 length: 16 amino acids. The J segment lost 6 bases and the V segment lost 2 bases, leaving 9 bases of the junction unmatched. The DNA of the CDR3 is TGTGCCAGCAGCCAACTACCGACAGGGAGGGATGAAAAACTGTTTTTT. Encoded protein: CASSQLPTGRDEKLFF.

The chain recombines TRBV6-2 or TRBV6-3 with TRBJ1-1; 7 bases line up with TRBD1. The CDR3 runs 12 residues. V gave up 5 bases and J gave up 7 bases; unmatched junction bases: 4. Germline lookup yields CDR1 MNHEY and CDR2 SVGEGT. In DNA, the CDR3 is TGTGCCAGCAGTGCTTGGGACAGTGAAGCTTTCTTT. Translating it yields CASSAWDSEAFF.

In this sample, this clonotype turned up a few times. The junction differs from germline at one of its ends, possibly a read error. The chain combines TRBV5-1 with TRBJ2-2, with D possibly TRBD1 on 6 matching bases. CDR3 length equals 14 residues. Germline V gene lookup returns CDR1 SGHRS and CDR2 YFSETQ. In DNA, the CDR3 is TGCGCCAGTAGCGTACGGGACACCACCGGGGAGCTGATTTTT. It codes for CASSVRDTTGELIF. Full variable domain (rest looked up from reference TRBV5-1 and TRBJ2-2): KAGVTQTPRYLIKTRGQQVTLSCSPISGHRSVSWYQQTPGQGLQFLFEYFSETQRNKGNFPGRFSGRQFSNSRSEMNVSTLELGDSALYLCASSVRDTTGELIFGEGSRLTVL.

This clonotype was found many times. V gene TRBV5-1 combines with J gene TRBJ2-3; unclear D gene. CDR1 is SGHRS, CDR2 YFSETQ, per germline. The CDR3 has 14 amino acids. Trimming shortened V by 2 bases and J by 3 bases, and 10 bases separated the two germline ends. CDR3 region: CASSLGLTTDTQYF. The CDR3, as DNA: TGCGCCAGCAGCTTAGGCTTGACTACAGATACGCAGTATTTT.

This clonotype was counted at least ten times. V usage is TRBV6-5 and J usage is TRBJ2-1; possible D gene TRBD1, 6 bases. The V gene's germline CDR1 is MNHEY and CDR2 SVGAGI. This CDR3 region has 13 residues. V gave up 5 bases and J gave up 5 bases, with 10 bases separating them. The CDR3: CASSKGEHNEQFF. CDR3 in DNA: TGTGCCAGCAGTAAGGGGGAGCACAATGAGCAGTTCTTC.

This clonotype has at least ten counts. The V gene is TRBV20-1, the J gene TRBJ2-3; no clear D. CDR1 and CDR2 from the germline V gene are DFQATT and SNEGSKA (reference sequence). The CDR3 contains 11 residues. V was pared by 4 bases and J by 5 bases, with 7 bases between. CDR3 protein: CSAIKGDTQYF. Written as DNA, the CDR3 is TGCAGTGCTATAAAGGGAGATACGCAGTATTTT.

This clonotype was counted many times. The rearrangement uses TRBV5-1 and TRBJ2-1; unclear D gene. This CDR3 region has 15 residues. CDR1 SGHRS and CDR2 YFSETQ come from the germline V gene. The V end was cut by 0 bases, the J end by 7 bases, with 14 bases between. CDR3: CASSLDPSLVNEQFF. The CDR3, as DNA: TGCGCCAGCAGCTTGGATCCGAGTCTTGTGAATGAGCAGTTCTTC.